The text below deals with one TCR beta chain. Its antigen specificity is not known. There are no base qualities to consult, and no much larger clone falls within one base. The library came from multiplex PCR. Sequencing was carried out with an Illumina HiSeq 4000. iRepertoire HTBI primers and Arm-PCR amplification of CDR3 regions were used to construct TCR beta libraries. PCR products were gel purified before sequencing. Regarding the original processing steps: Gene usage analysis of CDR3 amino acid clonotypes relied on the 62 TRBV and 14 TRBJ segments identified across samples. COPE and FqMerger were used to merge the filtered high-quality paired reads into contigs. BLAST was used to align contigs to IMGT TRBV, TRBD and TRBJ reference genes, with CDR3 defined following IMGT. Any clonotype with a frequency above 0.1% was counted as a highly expanded clone. Shannon entropy was used to measure repertoire diversity, and the Gini coefficient was used to measure V-J evenness. A clonotype was considered public if more than one individual shared it. TCRdb trimmed public reads at Q25 via fastp, called clones via MiXCR and kept in-frame beta chains. Each entry is one CDR3 protein sequence, shown with its most common DNA and genes. In this record, the V and J calls reflect TCRdb's handling and not the investigators' own analysis. This sample is represented by 350,000 to 500,000 distinct CDR3 sequences; about 14% of them were singletons. The ten most abundant clones make up around a sixth of the sample.

This specimen belongs to a study of regulatory T cells in long-lasting Graves disease (dated by TCRdb to 2020 to 2023). For the study in its entirety: Patients with newly diagnosed Graves' disease had been on antithyroid drugs for under 3 months. TCR sequencing covered 13 persistent and 20 newly diagnosed Graves' disease patients, 33 samples in total. The study was conducted in China and was registered as a clinical trial. Patients with persistent Graves' disease were compared with patients with newly diagnosed Graves' disease using TCR sequencing and RNA sequencing of peripheral blood. Study-level results and caveats: As a limitation, the authors acknowledged that the small sample size may reduce accuracy. Sequencing and analysis were limited to the TCR beta chain. A larger number of public clonotypes was shared among persistent patients (around 2,500) than among newly diagnosed patients (roughly 970). Because the primary lesion, thyroid tissue, could not be accessed, the study looked at peripheral blood alone. Compared with newly diagnosed patients, patients with persistent Graves' disease had lower TCR Shannon entropy and fewer highly expanded clones, which suggests clonal expansion. Preferential use of TRBV28, TRBJ1-2 and TRBJ2-5 was observed in persistent disease, whereas TRBV20-1 and TRBJ2-1 were favored in newly diagnosed disease.

Its CDR3 holds 12 amino acids, cysteine through phenylalanine. Of all the DNA, just the CDR3 is kept, 36 bases in frame from base 1. Deletion took 0 bases off V and 11 bases off J, with a span of 8 bases between the germline ends. The time point label, read with the paper, signifies: newly diagnosed GD, antithyroid drugs for less than 3 months. RNA was extracted from PBMCs in TRIzol for both TCR sequencing and RNA sequencing. The diagnosis of Graves' disease was made according to American Thyroid Association guidelines. Recruitment of patients was carried out at an endocrinology department in Xi'an, China. Each patient gave approximately 8.8 milliliters of peripheral blood, collected in an EDTA anticoagulant tube. Ficoll Paque Plus density gradient separation was used to isolate PBMCs, and no additional T cell sorting was done. An Agilent 2100 Bioanalyzer and agarose gel were used to check RNA quality, while a NanoDrop 2000 measured RNA concentration.

In addition, the sample was reused for a study of T cells in Graves' hyperthyroidism and ophthalmopathy. The second study's authors report: Stable Graves' hyperthyroidism was defined as no progression to ophthalmopathy during 18 months of follow-up. Hyperthyroidism patients were newly diagnosed, had a disease duration of under 2 months, and were aged 18 to 65 years. Any patient with an uncontrolled infection, another autoimmune disease, pregnancy or lactation was excluded. Diagnoses were based on clinical symptoms, serum thyroxine and TRAb, thyroid ultrasound and orbital computed tomography. The first round of RT-PCR for the TCR CDR3 was performed with the HTBI primer set and the Qiagen OneStep RT-PCR kit. Most expanded thyroid clonotypes (frequency above 0.001) were also detected in blood, suggesting blood repertoires may reflect thyroid immune responses. In cross-validation, a model built on a 13 V-J signature told ophthalmopathy apart from stable hyperthyroidism with 85% to 90% sensitivity and approximately 81% specificity, and in testing the same model reached 80%/75%. During validation, the model predicted progression to ophthalmopathy a median of about 6.3 months ahead of onset, with almost 71% sensitivity and less than 85% specificity. To identify TCR V-J signatures that set the groups apart, the researchers used a discovery cohort of 100 patients, made up of roughly 45 with Graves' ophthalmopathy and approximately 57 with stable Graves' hyperthyroidism. An independent validation cohort of about 19 hyperthyroidism patients and 17 patients who later progressed to ophthalmopathy tested prospective prediction of ophthalmopathy. The roughly 91 discovery patients were randomly divided into training and test sets at a 7:3 ratio. In addition, the study compared T-cell repertoires in thyroid tissue and in blood from about 6 Graves' hyperthyroidism patients. After blood sampling, hyperthyroidism patients were treated with methimazole at a starting dose of 30 mg daily, and ophthalmopathy patients were treated with high-dose intravenous methylprednisolone. Libraries were constructed in a second round of multiplex PCR, after which size selection and purification were carried out. The libraries were sequenced on an Illumina HiSeq2000 using paired-end 100 bp reads. SOAPnuke was used to process the raw data, removing reads that contained adapters or uncalled bases, had a mean Phred below 15, or lacked an exact match to the constant primer or identifier. COPE v1.2.5 was used to merge the high-quality paired reads, and each unique nucleotide sequence was defined as a clonotype. MiTCR v1.1 was used to align the clonotypes against IMGT TRBV, TRBD and TRBJ reference segments. Analysis was restricted to V-J combinations with a frequency above 0.0001, which covered about 99% of repertoires. A TCS score was defined as the ratio of F50 (clonal expansion) to E x V (chaos), with BLOSUM62-based TCRdist applied between CDR3 peptides within each V-J. Welch's t-statistics and random forest reduced some 510 V-J features to some 14, which were used in a naive Bayes classifier (R e1071). Sample size was not statistically predetermined, and investigators were not blinded to group allocation. The paper describes TCR Vbeta CDR3 sequencing of about 140 peripheral blood samples, made up of roughly 45 ophthalmopathy patients, some 80 hyperthyroidism patients and roughly 17 progressor patients.

The sequence was obtained from a woman between 45 and 65 years old with Graves disease. Donor details come from another sample of the same person, matched by shared clones. Sample: peripheral blood mononuclear cells (PBMCs), taken at new diagnosis, from a patient treated with antithyroid drugs. The rearrangement combines TRBV12-3 or TRBV12-4 with TRBJ1-5; the D gene assignment is ambiguous. The CDR3 in this case is CASSLAAGTQHF. The DNA reads as follows: TGTGCCAGCAGTTTAGCGGCGGGGACCCAGCATTTT.